This T cell receptor (beta chain) was identified in a study of shared T cell receptors in the human thymus. This clone was detected once. Other nucleotide sequences from this sample produce the same CDR3. Germline V gene sequence: CDR1 SGHDT, CDR2 YYEEEE. The CDR3 extends over 17 amino acids. V was pared by 0 bases and J by 7 bases, with 9 bases of the junction left unmatched. Repertoires were generated with immunoSEQ multiplex PCR, while TCRdb's copy carries only in-frame clones and drops some. Of some 700,000 clones listed, 80% to 90% are singletons. This sample was also put to use in a study of human thymus T cells. According to that study: Having corrective surgery for congenital heart defects, healthy Finnish infants were the ones who donated. Thymus specimens were resections from corrective heart surgery. Related work showed strongly overlapping thymic repertoires across unrelated individuals.

Sequencing used thymocytes. The TCR sequence derives from a girl under three years old with a congenital heart defect. This chain joins TRBV5-6 and TRBJ1-6; 8 bases agree with TRBD1. The CDR3 region is CASSLASRTGRNSPLHF. The CDR3 DNA reads as TGTGCCAGCAGCTTGGCCTCTCGGACAGGGCGAAATTCACCCCTCCACTTT.